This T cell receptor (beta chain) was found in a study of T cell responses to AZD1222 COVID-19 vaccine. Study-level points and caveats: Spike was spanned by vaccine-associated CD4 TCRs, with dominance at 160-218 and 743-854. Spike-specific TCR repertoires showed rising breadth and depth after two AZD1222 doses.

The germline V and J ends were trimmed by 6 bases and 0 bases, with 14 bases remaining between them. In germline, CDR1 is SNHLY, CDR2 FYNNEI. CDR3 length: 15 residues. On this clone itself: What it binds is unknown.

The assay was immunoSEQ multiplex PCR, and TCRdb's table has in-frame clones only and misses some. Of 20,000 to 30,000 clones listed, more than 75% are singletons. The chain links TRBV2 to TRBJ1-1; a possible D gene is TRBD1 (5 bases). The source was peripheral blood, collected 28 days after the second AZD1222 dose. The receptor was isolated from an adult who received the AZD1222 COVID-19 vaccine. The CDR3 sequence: CASRGDSNMNTEAFF. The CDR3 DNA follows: TGTGCCAGCAGGGGAGACAGCAACATGAACACTGAAGCTTTCTTT.